The 21 T cell receptor beta chains given below trace back to one sample, sequenced in a study of post-analysis software for immune sequencing data. Study-level points and caveats: Controls had lower frequencies than patients of 4 or 5 TRBV segments, which included TRBV5-6, TRBV5-1 and TRBV20-1.

Unique molecular identifiers featured in each of the TCR beta cDNA libraries. TCRdb called the PCR reads again in MiXCR, with one record for every CDR3 protein. The table lists some 690,000 distinct CDR3 sequences, 25% to 30% of them singletons, with 0.55% to 0.65% in the top ten. No antigen has been assigned to these receptors. The specimen was blood. The origin of the receptors is a girl between 10 and 17 years old with multiple sclerosis.

This clonotype was seen more than once but under ten times. The chain joins TRBV5-5 to TRBJ1-1; D is ambiguous. This CDR3 is 13 amino acids long. V dropped 0 bases and J dropped 7 bases, with 10 bases sitting between them. Germline V gene sequence: CDR1 SGHKS, CDR2 YYEKEE (reference sequence). The CDR3 DNA sequence: TGTGCCAGCAGCTTGGGGCCGAGACTTGAAGCTTTCTTT. Translated, it gives CASSLGPRLEAFF. Combining the CDR3 with reference TRBV5-5 and TRBJ1-1 gives the whole variable domain DAGVTQSPTHLIKTRGQQVTLRCSPISGHKSVSWYQQVLGQGPQFIFQYYEKEERGRGNFPDRFSARQFPNYSSELNVNALLLGDSALYLCASSLGPRLEAFFGQGTRLTVV.

This clonotype was detected only a few times. The chain combines TRBV20-1 with TRBJ2-1, with a tentative D call TRBD2 (5 bases). Germline CDR1 reads DFQATT; CDR2 reads SNEGSKA (reference sequence). V lost 0 bases, J lost 6 bases, and 12 bases lay in between. The CDR3 is made up of 14 amino acids. Here the CDR3 reads CSARDRGWVNEQFF. The DNA of the CDR3 is TGCAGTGCTAGAGATCGGGGTTGGGTCAATGAGCAGTTCTTC.

This clonotype came up a few times. The chain uses TRBV6-5 and TRBJ2-1, with 7 bases lining up with TRBD2. The CDR3 covers 15 residues. The germline CDR1 and CDR2 sequences are MNHEY and SVGAGI. V lost 3 bases to trimming and J lost 7 bases; unmatched junction nucleotides: 9. The DNA for the CDR3 is TGTGCCAGCAGTTATTTCGTCCTGGGGGGGAATGAGCAGTTCTTC. Protein product: CASSYFVLGGNEQFF.

This chain uses TRBV7-2 with TRBJ1-1; D ambiguous. Germline assignment: CDR1 SGHTA and CDR2 FQGNSA. This CDR3 contains 12 residues. Between the trimmed V and J ends, which lost 1 base and 4 bases, there was a span of 4 bases. CDR3 sequence (DNA): TGTGCCAGCAGCTTAGTATTCACTGAAGCTTTCTTT. This encodes CASSLVFTEAFF.

This rearrangement joins TRBV10-3 to TRBJ2-1, with D tentatively TRBD1 (6 bases). The V end was cut by 7 bases, the J end by 8 bases, with 24 bases between. The germline V gene has CDR1 ENHRY and CDR2 SYGVKD. The CDR3 has 16 residues. The CDR3 region is CAIKRHNREVSDEQFF. For the CDR3, the DNA is TGTGCCATCAAACGCCACAACAGGGAAGTGTCCGATGAGCAGTTCTTC.

This clonotype was picked up a small number of times. This chain links TRBV5-1 with TRBJ1-2, with 7 bases aligning to TRBD1. CDR1 is SGHRS, CDR2 YFSETQ, per germline. The CDR3 has 14 residues. V trimming: 2 bases; J trimming: 7 bases; junction bases outside the gene matches: 8. CDR3 nucleotides: TGCGCCAGCAGCTTAACGACAGGGTCGGGTGGCTACACCTTC. Its protein product is CASSLTTGSGGYTF.

For the CDR3, the DNA is TGCGCCAGCAGTAGCGGGTCGATCACAGATACGCAGTATTTT. Amino acids: CASSSGSITDTQYF. J is TRBJ2-3 and V is TRBV10-2; D possibly corresponds to TRBD2 (6 bases). With 5 bases removed from V and 2 bases from J, the gap between germline ends came to 11 bases. There are 14 residues in the CDR3. Germline loops: CDR1 WSHSY, CDR2 SAAADI.

In its sample, this clonotype was seen a few times. The rearrangement joins TRBV20-1 to TRBJ2-3, with 7 bases lining up with TRBD2. The CDR3 is made up of 15 amino acids. Germline CDR1 DFQATT, CDR2 SNEGSKA (reference sequence). V was clipped by 8 bases and J by 0 bases; unmatched bases: 11. CDR3 loop: CSTLGASGSTDTQYF. The CDR3 bases are TGCAGTACCCTAGGGGCTAGCGGTAGCACAGATACGCAGTATTTT.

This chain links TRBV5-1 with TRBJ2-7, with 8 bases that match TRBD2. V lost 4 bases, J lost 6 bases, and 15 bases stayed unmatched. The CDR3 totals 16 residues. Germline assignment: CDR1 SGHRS and CDR2 YFSETQ. The CDR3 DNA sequence: TGCGCCAGCAGCCCGGGATGGCGGGAGGATAACCTCGAGCAGTACTTC. This gives the protein CASSPGWREDNLEQYF.

The chain combines TRBV4-3 with TRBJ2-5; D might be TRBD1 (5 bases). The last part of the DNA fits TRBJ2-7 better; the J call may be wrong. The CDR3 sequence is 13 residues long. Germline CDR1 reads LGHNA; CDR2 reads YSLEER. CDR3 DNA sequence: TGCGCCAGCAGCCAAGACCCAGGGCACGAGCAGTACTTC. Translating it yields CASSQDPGHEQYF.

This clonotype was counted between two and nine times. The rearrangement joins TRBV7-9 to TRBJ2-1, with TRBD2 matching over 7 bases. This CDR3 has 11 residues. From germline, CDR1 is SEHNR and CDR2 FQNEAQ (reference sequence). DNA of the CDR3: TGTGCTGACGGAGGCGGGGGTGAGCAGTTCTTC. Translated, it gives CADGGGGEQFF.

The genes are TRBV5-1 and TRBJ2-3; 7 bases map to TRBD2. V gave up 1 base and J gave up 6 bases; unmatched junction bases: 8. CDR3 size: 15 residues. CDR1 is SGHRS, CDR2 YFSETQ, per germline. CDR3 in DNA: TGCGCCAGCAGCTTGACGGGAGGCACAGATGATACGCAGTATTTT. It is translated as CASSLTGGTDDTQYF. Looking up the rest from reference TRBV5-1 and TRBJ2-3 gives the full variable domain: KAGVTQTPRYLIKTRGQQVTLSCSPISGHRSVSWYQQTPGQGLQFLFEYFSETQRNKGNFPGRFSGRQFSNSRSEMNVSTLELGDSALYLCASSLTGGTDDTQYFGPGTRLTVL.

V gene TRBV7-2 combines with J gene TRBJ2-1; TRBD2 agrees at 9 bases. The germline gives CDR1 SGHTA, CDR2 FQGNSA. The CDR3 is 15 amino acids. V lost 4 bases to trimming and J lost 4 bases; unmatched junction nucleotides: 5. The CDR3 coding sequence is TGTGCCAGCAGCTCCGTCGCGGGGGGGTACAATGAGCAGTTCTTC. It is translated as CASSSVAGGYNEQFF.

This clonotype was seen once. The CDR3 nucleotides are TGCAGTGCTAATCTAGCTAGGGGTGAGCAGTTCTTC. It is translated as CSANLARGEQFF. This chain joins TRBV20-1 and TRBJ2-1; D is possibly TRBD1 or TRBD2 (5 bases each). V lost 4 bases, J lost 9 bases, and 13 bases lay in between. This CDR3 is built from 12 residues. Per germline, CDR1 DFQATT and CDR2 SNEGSKA (reference sequence).

The table lists this clonotype with many counts. The chain recombines TRBV9 with TRBJ2-4; 7 bases line up with TRBD2. The V gene end was trimmed by 0 bases and the J gene end by 4 bases; junction bases not matched to a gene: 16. The CDR3 is 19 residues long. Per germline, CDR1 SGDLS and CDR2 YYNGEE. CDR3 bases: TGTGCCAGCAGCGTAGGAACCCCGTCACCCGGGGAGGGGAAAAACATTCAGTACTTC. Its protein is CASSVGTPSPGEGKNIQYF.

The chain recombines TRBV5-1 with TRBJ1-6, with 7 bases fitting TRBD1. This CDR3 is built from 16 residues. The V and J ends lost 4 bases and 5 bases, in that order; junction bases with no gene match: 9. Germline CDR1 reads SGHRS; CDR2 reads YFSETQ. CDR3 amino acids: CASSRSYRGDNSPLHF. Here the CDR3 DNA reads TGCGCCAGCAGCCGTTCGTACAGGGGCGATAATTCACCCCTCCACTTT.

In this sample, this clonotype turned up a few times. The chain combines TRBV10-3 with TRBJ2-6; D assignment may be TRBD1 or TRBD2 (5 bases each). V shed 6 bases and J shed 0 bases, with 15 bases lying between them. Looked up from germline, CDR1 is ENHRY and CDR2 is SYGVKD. This CDR3 is built from 17 residues. CDR3 residues: CAIRKGTDASGANVLTF. The CDR3 nucleotides are TGTGCCATCAGAAAGGGGACGGACGCCTCTGGGGCCAACGTCCTGACTTTC.

The chain recombines TRBV20-1 with TRBJ1-1; a weak D match, TRBD1 (6 bases). The germline V gene encodes CDR1 DFQATT and CDR2 SNEGSKA (reference sequence). CDR3 size: 15 residues. Trimming stripped 4 bases from V and 4 bases from J, with 19 bases between. DNA of the CDR3: TGCAGTGCTACGGCCGCAGGGGAGTCTGGCACTGAAGCTTTCTTT. Translating it yields CSATAAGESGTEAFF.

This sequence joins TRBV20-1 and TRBJ2-1; 7 nucleotides align to TRBD2. This CDR3 has 15 amino acids. V was clipped by 0 bases and J by 4 bases; unmatched bases: 6. The germline CDR1 and CDR2 sequences are DFQATT and SNEGSKA (reference sequence). In DNA, the CDR3 is TGCAGTGCTAGAGAGTGGAGCGGGATATACAATGAGCAGTTCTTC. The encoded protein is CSAREWSGIYNEQFF.

The V gene is TRBV5-1, the J gene TRBJ2-2, with D perhaps TRBD2 (6 bases). With 0 bases removed from V and 5 bases from J, the gap between germline ends came to 8 bases. Per germline, CDR1 SGHRS and CDR2 YFSETQ. The CDR3 sequence is 14 residues long. The CDR3 reads CASSLGLETGELFF. Here the CDR3 DNA reads TGCGCCAGCAGCTTGGGACTAGAGACCGGGGAGCTGTTTTTT.

This chain links TRBV9 with TRBJ2-3, with TRBD2 as a possible D gene (5 bases). This CDR3 region has 15 residues. V was trimmed by 4 bases and J by 6 bases, leaving 18 bases between them. CDR1 is SGDLS, CDR2 YYNGEE, per germline. CDR3 coding DNA: TGTGCCAGCAGCCCAAAACCGGGGAGAGGGGATACGCAGTATTTT. Its protein is CASSPKPGRGDTQYF.